This TCR beta chain appears in the sequencing data of a study of CXCR3-negative and CXCR3-positive naive CD8 T cells. Study results and caveats: After cryopreservation, expression of CXCR3 was partially reduced, and most assays were run with fresh PBMCs. Much lower diversity was found in memory CD8+ cells, while both naive subsets had comparably high diversity.

cDNA libraries for TRB were generated by 5' RACE incorporating UMI labels. No DNA is given; TCRdb re-called the 5' RACE reads and lists each CDR3 protein once. The sample table sets out some 130,000 distinct CDR3 sequences. Naive CD8+ T cells had a CD45RO-CCR7+CD27+CD95- phenotype. CDR3 length: 15 amino acids. The germline V gene encodes CDR1 MNHEY and CDR2 SVGAGI. As concerns this clonotype: Its target is not known.

The sequence was collected from a human donor in good health. Some clones in this sample may be carry-over from other donors' samples. The sample comprised naive CXCR3- CD8+ T cells from blood. Subset of the sample: CD45RO-CCR7+CD27+CD95- naive CD8+ T cells lacking CXCR3 (TNR3-). J is TRBJ2-7 and V is TRBV6-5; TCRdb's assignment of TRBD2 cannot be checked, as there is no DNA. The CDR3 spells CASRPLAIEIYEQYF.